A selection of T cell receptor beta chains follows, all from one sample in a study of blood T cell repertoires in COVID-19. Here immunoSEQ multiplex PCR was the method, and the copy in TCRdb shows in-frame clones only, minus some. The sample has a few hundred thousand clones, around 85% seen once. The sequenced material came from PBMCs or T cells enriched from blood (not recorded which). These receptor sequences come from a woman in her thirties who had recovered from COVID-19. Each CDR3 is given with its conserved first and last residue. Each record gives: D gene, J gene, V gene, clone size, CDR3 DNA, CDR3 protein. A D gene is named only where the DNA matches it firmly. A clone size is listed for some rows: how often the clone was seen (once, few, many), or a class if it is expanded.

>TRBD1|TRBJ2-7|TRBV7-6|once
TGTGCCAGCAGCTTAGAATCAGGACAGGGATTATACGAGCAGTACTTC
CASSLESGQGLYEQYF
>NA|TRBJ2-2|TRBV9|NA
TGTGCCAGCAGCTCCCCCGGAGGGCTAGTTGGCACCGGGGAGCTGTTTTTT
CASSSPGGLVGTGELFF
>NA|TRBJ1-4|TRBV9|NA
TGTGCCAGCAGCGAAGTACCGGGTAATGAAAAACTGTTTTTT
CASSEVPGNEKLFF
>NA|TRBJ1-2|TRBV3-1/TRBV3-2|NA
TGTGCCAGCAGCCAAGAAGGGAGGGATGGCTACACCTTC
CASSQEGRDGYTF
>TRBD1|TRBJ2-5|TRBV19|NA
TGTGCCAGTAGTATAGAAAGGGGGCGCCAAGAGACCCAGTACTTC
CASSIERGRQETQYF
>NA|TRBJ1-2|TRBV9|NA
TGTGCCAGCAGCGTAGAAGGGCAGGGCCCCCGCTATGGCTACACCTTC
CASSVEGQGPRYGYTF
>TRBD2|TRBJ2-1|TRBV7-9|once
TGTGCCAGCAGCTCGTCGGGACTAGCGGGAGTTAAAGAGCAGTTCTTC
CASSSSGLAGVKEQFF
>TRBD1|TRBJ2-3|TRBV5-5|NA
TGTGCCAGCAGCCACGGACAGGGCGCAGATACGCAGTATTTT
CASSHGQGADTQYF
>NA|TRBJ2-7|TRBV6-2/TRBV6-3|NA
TGTGCCAGCAGTTTCCGGACATTTACCTCCTACGAGCAGTACTTC
CASSFRTFTSYEQYF
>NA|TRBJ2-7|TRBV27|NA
TGTGCCAGCAGCCTACGGAGGGACGGAACCTACGAGCAGTACTTC
CASSLRRDGTYEQYF
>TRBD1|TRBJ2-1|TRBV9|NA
TGTGCCAGCAGCGTAGCGGGACAGGGCAATGAGCAGTTCTTC
CASSVAGQGNEQFF
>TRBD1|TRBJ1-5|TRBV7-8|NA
TGTGCCAGCAGCTTTCTACGGGACAGTAATCAGCCCCAGCATTTT
CASSFLRDSNQPQHF
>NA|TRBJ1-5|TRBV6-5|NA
TGTGCCAGCTTAGGCCGGCAGGGGTATCAGCCCCAGCATTTT
CASLGRQGYQPQHF
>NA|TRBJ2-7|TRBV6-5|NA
TGTGCCAGCAGCCCAGGGGCGGCAGGGAAAAACGAGCAGTACTTC
CASSPGAAGKNEQYF
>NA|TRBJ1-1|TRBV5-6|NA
TGTGCCAGCAGCCCAGGCGGGACTGAAGCTTTCTTT
CASSPGGTEAFF
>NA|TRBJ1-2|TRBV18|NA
TGTGCCAGCTCACCTCAGGGGCCCGGCTACACCTTC
CASSPQGPGYTF
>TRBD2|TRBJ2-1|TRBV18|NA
TGTGCCAGCTCAAGACTACCCGGACAGGGGGTACAGACTAGCGGGAGGGCCGACGGTGAGCAGTTCTTC
CASSRLPGQGVQTSGRADGEQFF
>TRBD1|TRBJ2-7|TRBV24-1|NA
TGTGCCACCAGTGACCCCGGACAGGCTTACGAGCAGTACTTC
CATSDPGQAYEQYF
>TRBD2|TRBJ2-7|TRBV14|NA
TGTGCCAGCAGCCAAGTGCCCCATTTGGGACTAAGGGTCTACGAGCAGTACTTC
CASSQVPHLGLRVYEQYF
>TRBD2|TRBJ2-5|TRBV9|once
TGTGCCAGCAGCGTTCTAGCGGGAGGGGAGACCCAGTACTTC
CASSVLAGGETQYF
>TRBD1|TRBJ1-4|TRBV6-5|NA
TGTGCCAGCAGTCGGGACAGGGGATTGCTGTTTTTT
CASSRDRGLLFF
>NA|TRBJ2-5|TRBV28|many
TGTGCCAGCAGTTTAGGCGGCAGTCTGGAGACCCAGTACTTC
CASSLGGSLETQYF
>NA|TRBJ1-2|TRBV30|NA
TGTGCCTGGAGGGAACAGCCTCGGGGGAGAGGTAACTATGGCTACACCTTC
CAWREQPRGRGNYGYTF
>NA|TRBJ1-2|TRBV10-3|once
TGTGCCATCAGTCCCCGGGACTTGGCCGGCTACACCTTC
CAISPRDLAGYTF
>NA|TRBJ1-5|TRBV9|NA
TGTGCCAGCAGCCATGGTCTTAGTGGCAATCAGCCCCAGCATTTT
CASSHGLSGNQPQHF
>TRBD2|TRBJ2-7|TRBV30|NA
TGTGCCTGGAGTGGAGGGTCTAGCGGCTACGAGCAGTACTTC
CAWSGGSSGYEQYF
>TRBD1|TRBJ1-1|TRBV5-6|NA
TGTGCCAGCAGCCGGGGGGACAGGACGAACACTGAAGCTTTCTTT
CASSRGDRTNTEAFF